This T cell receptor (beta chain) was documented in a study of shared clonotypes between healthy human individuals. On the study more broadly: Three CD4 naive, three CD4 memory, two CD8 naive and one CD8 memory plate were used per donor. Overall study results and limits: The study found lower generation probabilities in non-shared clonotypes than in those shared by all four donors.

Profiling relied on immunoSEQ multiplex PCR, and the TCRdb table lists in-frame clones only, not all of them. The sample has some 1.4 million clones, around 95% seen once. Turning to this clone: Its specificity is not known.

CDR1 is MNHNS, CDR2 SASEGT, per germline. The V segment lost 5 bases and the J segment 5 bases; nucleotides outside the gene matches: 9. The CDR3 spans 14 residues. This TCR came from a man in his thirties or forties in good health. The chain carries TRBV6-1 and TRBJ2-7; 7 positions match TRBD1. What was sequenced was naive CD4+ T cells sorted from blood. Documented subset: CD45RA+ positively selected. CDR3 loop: CASSPFRGKDEQYF. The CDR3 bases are TGTGCCAGCAGTCCATTCAGGGGGAAAGACGAGCAGTACTTC.